The source of this T cell receptor beta chain is a study of T cells expressing NK-cell markers. About the research overall: All TCR beta repertoires analysed originated from sorted CD3+CD56+NKG2C+, CD3+CD56+NKG2C- and CD3+CD56-NKG2C+ T cells. Broader study findings: The CD3+CD56-NKG2C+ fraction was also led by these clonotypes in a handful of donors. Of the CD8+ T cells in over five donors, roughly 1.0-7.5% belonged to dominant NKG2C+ clonotypes.

The authors generated TCR beta cDNA through 5'RACE template switching with UMIs. From the 5' RACE reads, TCRdb lists one entry per CDR3 protein and no DNA. The listing contains about 440,000 distinct CDR3 sequences. Germline CDR1 is DFQATT and CDR2 is SNEGSKA (reference sequence). This CDR3 region has 14 residues. Comments on this clonotype: The antigen is unknown.

The V and J genes are TRBV20-1 and TRBJ2-7; checking the TCRdb D call of TRBD2 is not possible without DNA. Sequenced material: blood T cells: a sorted CD56 or NKG2C T cell subset, CD4+ or CD8+ T cells, or bulk PBMC T cells (not recorded which). This receptor was identified in a woman aged 18 to 69 in good health. The CDR3 is CSAIRLAGLGEQYF.